These 25 T cell receptor beta chains share one sample of origin, sequenced in a study of T cell responses to AZD1222 COVID-19 vaccine. Measured with immunoSEQ multiplex PCR; TCRdb has only the in-frame clones, and not every one. The repertoire consists of more than 80,000 clones, with 80% to 95% occurring once and the leading ten covering 2.5% to 3.5%. Sequencing was performed on peripheral blood, taken 28 days after the second AZD1222 dose. These receptors were taken from an adult who received the AZD1222 COVID-19 vaccine.

This sequence joins TRBV27 and TRBJ2-7, with no clear D. The germline gives CDR1 MNHEY, CDR2 SMNVEV (reference sequence). The CDR3 spans 13 residues. Trimming removed 3 bases at V and 6 bases at J, with 12 bases between. The CDR3 sequence: CASSFGSNSEQYF. The CDR3 region has the DNA TGTGCCAGCAGTTTCGGTAGCAATTCCGAGCAGTACTTC.

The V call is TRBV2, the J call TRBJ1-3; possible D gene TRBD1, 5 bases. V was clipped by 7 bases and J by 4 bases, with 17 bases between them. CDR1 SNHLY and CDR2 FYNNEI come from the germline V gene. CDR3 length equals 15 residues. In nucleotides, the CDR3 is TGTGCCAGCACCCGCGAAGGGGCTCTCGGAAACACCATATATTTT. This codes for CASTREGALGNTIYF.

The chain couples TRBV5-1 to TRBJ1-2; TRBD1 agrees at 12 bases. This CDR3 is 18 amino acids long. Unmatched junction bases numbered 11, after V lost 3 bases and J lost 2 bases. Germline CDR1 is SGHRS and CDR2 is YFSETQ. The CDR3 is CASSSRPGQGAQNYGYTF. The CDR3 DNA sequence: TGCGCCAGCAGCTCAAGACCGGGACAGGGGGCACAAAACTATGGCTACACCTTC.

The rearrangement links TRBV6-6 to TRBJ2-4, with TRBD1 matching 9 bases. The germline gives CDR1 MNHNY, CDR2 SVGAGI (reference sequence). Germline trimming cut 5 bases from V and 3 bases from J; bases unmatched to any gene: 5. The CDR3 has 15 amino acids. The CDR3 DNA follows: TGTGCCAGCAGTCCCCCGGACAGGGGCAAAAACATTCAGTACTTC. Amino acids: CASSPPDRGKNIQYF.

The chain couples TRBV7-9 to TRBJ1-3; D perhaps matches TRBD1 (5 bases). The CDR3 has 17 amino acids. Trimming took 5 bases from V and 0 from J, leaving 17 bases between them. Germline lookup yields CDR1 SEHNR and CDR2 FQNEAQ (reference sequence). The CDR3 loop is CASSMHRSLSSGNTIYF. The CDR3 nucleotides read TGTGCCAGCAGCATGCACAGGTCCCTTAGCTCTGGAAACACCATATATTTT.

The chain is built from TRBV4-1 and TRBJ1-4; unclear D gene. Trimming shortened V by 4 bases and J by 8 bases, and 11 bases separated the two germline ends. This CDR3 is built from 13 residues. CDR1 is MGHRA and CDR2 is YSYEKL in the germline V gene. CDR3 sequence (DNA): TGCGCCAGCAGCCCAAGGGTTCGGGAAAAACTGTTTTTT. Protein product: CASSPRVREKLFF.

V gene TRBV4-3 combines with J gene TRBJ1-4; weak D call: TRBD1 (5 bases). CDR3 length equals 16 residues. V lost 0 bases and J 4 bases, leaving 12 bases between the germline ends. Germline CDR1 is LGHNA and CDR2 is YSLEER. The CDR3 loop is CASSQDRGTDNEKLFF. CDR3 nucleotides: TGCGCCAGCAGCCAAGATCGGGGGACGGATAATGAAAAACTGTTTTTT.

The chain carries TRBV28 and TRBJ1-1; 7 nucleotides line up with TRBD1. With 5 bases clipped from V and 1 base from J, the junction kept 13 bases outside the gene matches. CDR1 and CDR2 from the germline V gene are MDHEN and SYDVKM. This CDR3 region has 17 residues. The chain's CDR3 is CASSTRGARGPNTEAFF. The DNA for the CDR3 is TGTGCCAGCAGTACCAGGGGGGCCAGGGGTCCGAACACTGAAGCTTTCTTT.

The gene calls are TRBV6-1 and TRBJ2-3; a possible D gene is TRBD2 (6 bases). Trimming shortened V by 2 bases and J by 10 bases, and 19 bases separated the two germline ends. Germline V gene sequence: CDR1 MNHNS, CDR2 SASEGT. CDR3 length: 15 amino acids. The CDR3, as DNA: TGTGCCAGCAGTGAATCAGGAGTCACCACGGGAGCGCAGTATTTT. Amino acid sequence: CASSESGVTTGAQYF.

The gene calls are TRBV12-3 or TRBV12-4 and TRBJ2-5, with D unresolved. The germline V and J ends were trimmed by 3 bases and 2 bases, with 4 bases remaining between them. The length of the CDR3 is 12 residues. Written as DNA, the CDR3 is TGTGCCAGCAGTTTGCAACAAGAGACCCAGTACTTC. Amino acids: CASSLQQETQYF.

The chain combines TRBV6-5 with TRBJ1-5, with D hard to call. The CDR3 is 16 amino acids. Trimming left V 4 bases short and J 5 bases short, with 18 bases between. Per the germline V gene, CDR1 is MNHEY and CDR2 is SVGAGI. The chain's CDR3 is CASSSLVSGGHQPQHF. The CDR3 DNA is TGTGCCAGCAGTTCCCTCGTCTCGGGAGGTCATCAGCCCCAGCATTTT.

J is TRBJ1-1 and V is TRBV30, with D tentatively TRBD1 (5 bases). This CDR3 is 12 amino acids long. From germline, CDR1 is GTSNPN and CDR2 SVGIG (reference sequence). Trimming shortened V by 4 bases and J by 8 bases, and 14 bases separated the two germline ends. Here the CDR3 reads CAWIGAGGEAFF. CDR3 bases: TGTGCCTGGATCGGGGCCGGAGGGGAAGCTTTCTTT.

The gene calls are TRBV30 and TRBJ1-5; D call uncertain. Germline-derived CDR1 and CDR2 are GTSNPN and SVGIG (reference sequence). The V end lost 3 bases, the J end lost 3 bases, and 12 bases lay between the germline ends. CDR3 length: 14 residues. For the CDR3, the DNA is TGTGCCTGGAGCGCAGGAGCCACCAATCAGCCCCAGCATTTT. Its protein product is CAWSAGATNQPQHF.

This clone appeared a single time. The sample has other DNA sequences that encode this CDR3 too. V gene TRBV12-3 or TRBV12-4 combines with J gene TRBJ1-5, with no clear D. This CDR3 has 12 amino acids. The V end lost 3 bases, the J end lost 2 bases, and 2 bases lay between the germline ends. The DNA of the CDR3 is TGTGCCAGCAGTTTCCGCAATCAGCCCCAGCATTTT. Encoded protein: CASSFRNQPQHF.

V is TRBV6-5 and J is TRBJ1-1; D might be TRBD1 (6 bases). The CDR3 runs to 13 residues. Germline CDR1 reads MNHEY; CDR2 reads SVGAGI. V was clipped by 8 bases and J by 5 bases, with 15 bases between them. The CDR3 region is CASPERGGTEAFF. CDR3 DNA sequence: TGTGCCAGCCCCGAAAGGGGGGGGACTGAAGCTTTCTTT.

The chain is built from TRBV2 and TRBJ1-1; tentative D call: TRBD1 (6 bases). The V and J ends lost 6 bases and 4 bases respectively, with 15 bases between them. This CDR3 has 14 amino acids. Germline V gene data show CDR1 as SNHLY and CDR2 as FYNNEI. The CDR3 bases are TGTGCCAGCAGGGGATCGGCCAGGGGCACTGAAGCTTTCTTT. Translating it yields CASRGSARGTEAFF.

The count of this clone is one. The J gene is TRBJ1-2, the V gene TRBV3-1 (or the pseudogene TRBV3-2); no clear D. Trimming shortened V by 0 bases and J by 2 bases, and 16 bases separated the two germline ends. CDR1 and CDR2 from the germline V gene are LGHDT and YNNKEL (reference sequence). The CDR3 covers 17 residues. The CDR3 reads CASSQDREGLGNYGYTF. Here the CDR3 DNA reads TGTGCCAGCAGCCAAGATAGAGAAGGGTTAGGCAACTATGGCTACACCTTC.

The J gene is TRBJ1-2, the V gene TRBV27, with D perhaps TRBD1 (6 bases). The CDR3 has 16 residues. CDR1 is MNHEY and CDR2 is SMNVEV in the germline V gene (reference sequence). With 2 bases removed from V and 5 bases from J, the gap between germline ends came to 18 bases. The CDR3 coding sequence is TGTGCCAGCAGTTTAGGGGGCAGGCTTGGGGTATATGGCTACACCTTC. It translates to CASSLGGRLGVYGYTF.

The chain links TRBV6-1 to TRBJ2-3, with TRBD1 matching 9 bases. V shed 1 base and J 2 bases; nucleotides not matched to a gene: 1. This CDR3 region has 15 residues. In germline, CDR1 is MNHNS, CDR2 SASEGT. The CDR3 DNA is TGTGCCAGCAGTGAAGGGACAGGGGTCACAGATACGCAGTATTTT. Encoded protein: CASSEGTGVTDTQYF.

CDR3 sequence reads: CASSQEQRNTEAFF. The CDR3 DNA follows: TGCGCCAGCAGCCAAGAGCAGAGGAACACTGAAGCTTTCTTT. The genes are TRBV4-1 and TRBJ1-1, with D unclear. Trimming shortened V by 0 bases and J by 1 base, and 6 bases separated the two germline ends. This CDR3 is built from 14 residues. Per the germline V gene, CDR1 is MGHRA and CDR2 is YSYEKL.

The CDR3 sequence: CASSLGDEQFF. In nucleotides, the CDR3 is TGTGCCAGCAGCTTAGGAGATGAGCAGTTCTTC. The chain combines TRBV7-8 with TRBJ2-1, with unresolved D. CDR3 length: 11 amino acids. Trimming left V 1 base short and J 8 bases short, with 3 bases between. Germline V gene lookup returns CDR1 SGHVS and CDR2 FQNEAQ.

J is TRBJ2-7 and V is TRBV5-1; D could derive from TRBD1 or TRBD2 (5 bases each). V was cut by 3 bases and J by 2 bases, with 12 bases left in between. The CDR3 is 14 residues long. Germline CDR1 reads SGHRS; CDR2 reads YFSETQ. The CDR3 nucleotides are TGCGCCAGCAGCTCCCGGGACGGCACCTACGAGCAGTACTTC. Amino acid sequence: CASSSRDGTYEQYF.

This chain uses TRBV6-5 with TRBJ2-1, with D possibly being TRBD1 (5 bases). This CDR3 spans 16 amino acids. The germline V and J ends were trimmed by 0 bases and 9 bases, with 18 bases remaining between them. Germline loops: CDR1 MNHEY, CDR2 SVGAGI. For the CDR3, the DNA is TGTGCCAGCAGTTACTCTCTCGGGTCAGGGAAGGTTGAGCAGTTCTTC. This sequence encodes CASSYSLGSGKVEQFF.

V and J are TRBV12-3 or TRBV12-4 and TRBJ1-1; no firm D call. The V gene lost 2 bases and the J gene lost 1 base, with 5 bases spanning the gap. This CDR3 has 13 amino acids. CDR3 DNA: TGTGCCAGCAGTTTATTTGAGAACACTGAAGCTTTCTTT. Protein sequence: CASSLFENTEAFF.

The gene calls are TRBV6-2 or TRBV6-3 and TRBJ1-5; perhaps TRBD1 as D (6 bases). Germline V gene data show CDR1 as MNHEY and CDR2 as SVGEGT. Trimming cost V 5 bases and J 0 bases, with 17 bases left between them. This CDR3 has 17 residues. The CDR3, as DNA: TGTGCCAGCAGTCCGGGGGCCTGGGTTTATAGCAATCAGCCCCAGCATTTT. It specifies CASSPGAWVYSNQPQHF.